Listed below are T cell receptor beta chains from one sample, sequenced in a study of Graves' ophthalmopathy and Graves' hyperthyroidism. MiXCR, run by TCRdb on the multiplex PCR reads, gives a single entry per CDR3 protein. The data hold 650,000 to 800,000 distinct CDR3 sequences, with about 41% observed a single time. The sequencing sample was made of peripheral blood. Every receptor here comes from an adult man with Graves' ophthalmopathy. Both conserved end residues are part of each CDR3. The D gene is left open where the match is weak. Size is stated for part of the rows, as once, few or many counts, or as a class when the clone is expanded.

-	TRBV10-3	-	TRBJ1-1	TGTGCCATCAGTGATTTTGGGTCGGGCCCTAACACTGAAGCTTTCTTT	CAISDFGSGPNTEAFF
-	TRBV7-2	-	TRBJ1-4	TGTGCCAGCAGCTTAGTGCTCGGGGGGGCCTACAATGAAAAACTGTTTTTT	CASSLVLGGAYNEKLFF
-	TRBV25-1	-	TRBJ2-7	TGTGCCAGCAGTCCGGCAGGGGGGTCCGACTACGAGCAGTACTTC	CASSPAGGSDYEQYF
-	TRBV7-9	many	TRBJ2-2	TGTGCCAGCAACTTGGAGACCGGGGAGCTGTTTTTT	CASNLETGELFF
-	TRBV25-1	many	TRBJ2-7	TGTGCCAGCACCAACAGGGCCGAAAGAGAGCAGTACTTC	CASTNRAEREQYF
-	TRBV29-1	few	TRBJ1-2	TGCAGCGTTGCGGGGACGGATGGCTACACCTTC	CSVAGTDGYTF
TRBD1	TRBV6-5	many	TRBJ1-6	TGTGCCAGCAGTTACCGAGCAGGGGGGTCTTCACCCCTCCACTTT	CASSYRAGGSSPLHF
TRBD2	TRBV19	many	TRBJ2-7	TGTGCCAGTAGTGCCAAGTGGGGGAGGGCCCACTACGAGCAGTACTTC	CASSAKWGRAHYEQYF
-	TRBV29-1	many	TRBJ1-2	TGCAGCGTTGAAGATTATACAGTCTATGGCTACACCTTC	CSVEDYTVYGYTF
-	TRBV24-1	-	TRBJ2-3	TGTGCCACCAGTGATTTTCGGGGGGCCACAGATACGCAGTATTTT	CATSDFRGATDTQYF
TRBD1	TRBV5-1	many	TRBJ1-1	TGCGCCAGCAGCTTGGCCGGACAGGCTGGATCTGAAGCTTTCTTT	CASSLAGQAGSEAFF
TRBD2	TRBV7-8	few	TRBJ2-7	TGTGCCAGCAGCCAAGTTCGACTAGCGAGCCCCTACGAGCAGTACTTC	CASSQVRLASPYEQYF
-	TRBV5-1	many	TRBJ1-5	TGCGCCAGCAGCCCTCAGGGGAGCGAGCAGCCCCAGCATTTT	CASSPQGSEQPQHF
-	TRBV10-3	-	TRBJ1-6	TGTGCCATCAGTGAGGGGGGGTCACCCCTCCACTTT	CAISEGGSPLHF
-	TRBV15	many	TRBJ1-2	TGTGCCACCAGCGTACCGGGACAAGCTAACTATGGCTACACCTTC	CATSVPGQANYGYTF
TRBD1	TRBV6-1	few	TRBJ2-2	TGTGCCAGCAGAACCGGGACAGGAGACACCGGGGAGCTGTTTTTT	CASRTGTGDTGELFF
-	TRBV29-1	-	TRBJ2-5	TGCAGCGCCCGCCTGGGCGACTCCCAGTGGGAGACCCAGTACTTC	CSARLGDSQWETQYF
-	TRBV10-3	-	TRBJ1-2	TGTGCCACCGGTGAGTCTGGGTACTATGGCTACACCTTC	CATGESGYYGYTF
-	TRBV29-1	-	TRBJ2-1	TGCAGCATCCTGCGGCTGTCCTACAATGAGCAGTTCTTC	CSILRLSYNEQFF
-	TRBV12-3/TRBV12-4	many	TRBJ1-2	TGTGCCAGCAGTCGCCCCAGCAACTATGGCTACACCTTC	CASSRPSNYGYTF
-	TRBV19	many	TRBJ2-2	TGTGCCACCAGGTTTGCGTGGACCGGGGAGCTGTTTTTT	CATRFAWTGELFF
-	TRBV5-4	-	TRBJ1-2	TGTGCCAGCAGCTTAGATCCGGGACCTCAAGCTAACTATGGCTACACCTTC	CASSLDPGPQANYGYTF
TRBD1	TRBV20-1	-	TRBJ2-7	TGCAGTGCTGACCGGGACAGTTCATACGAGCAGTACTTC	CSADRDSSYEQYF
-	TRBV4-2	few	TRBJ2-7	TGTGCCAGCAGCCAAGCAGCCCCGGCCTACGAGCAGTACTTC	CASSQAAPAYEQYF
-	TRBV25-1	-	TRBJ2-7	TGTGCCAGCAGCTTCGGGGGTACGGAGCAGTACTTC	CASSFGGTEQYF
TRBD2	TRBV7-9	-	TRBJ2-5	TGTGCCAGCAGCTTAACGCCTAGCGGGGGGCCAGAGACCCAGTACTTC	CASSLTPSGGPETQYF
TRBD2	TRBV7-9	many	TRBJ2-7	TGTGCCAGCAGCTACCGGACTAGCGGGAGGCCAGCCTACGAGCAGTACTTC	CASSYRTSGRPAYEQYF
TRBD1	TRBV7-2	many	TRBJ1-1	TGTGCCAGCAGCGGACGACAGGGATGGGAGAACACTGAAGCTTTCTTT	CASSGRQGWENTEAFF
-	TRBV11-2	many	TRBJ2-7	TGTGCCAGCAGCTTCCATTACGAGCAGTACTTC	CASSFHYEQYF
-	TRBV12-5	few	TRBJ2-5	TGTGCTAGTGGTTTGGTATTGGGCCCGCGGCAAGAGACCCAGTACTTC	CASGLVLGPRQETQYF
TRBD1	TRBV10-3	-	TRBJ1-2	TGTGCCAGCACTACCACGATGACAGGGGAGGGTGGCTACACCTTC	CASTTTMTGEGGYTF
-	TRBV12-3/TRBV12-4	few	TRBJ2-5	TGTGCCAGCAGTTTAATTGAGGGACCCGGGGGGACCCAGTACTTC	CASSLIEGPGGTQYF
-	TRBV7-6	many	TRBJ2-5	TGTGCCAGCAGCTATTTCGCAGGAGGGACCCAGTACTTC	CASSYFAGGTQYF
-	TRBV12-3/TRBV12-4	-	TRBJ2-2	TGTGCCAGCAGTTTAGGTGCCTATGGCAGGAACACCGGGGAGCTGTTTTTT	CASSLGAYGRNTGELFF
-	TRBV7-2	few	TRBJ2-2	TGTGCCAGCAGCCCCCGACTGACCGGGGAGCTGTTTTTT	CASSPRLTGELFF
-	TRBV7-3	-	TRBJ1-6	TGTGCCAGCAGCCCCAGGGACGGTTCACCCCTCCACTTT	CASSPRDGSPLHF
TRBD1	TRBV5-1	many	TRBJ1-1	TGCGCCAGCAGCAGACAGGGGGCGACGGGCCTGAACACTGAAGCTTTCTTT	CASSRQGATGLNTEAFF
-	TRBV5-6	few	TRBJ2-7	TGTGCCAGCAGCGAACGCCACGCAGGGGTGCGGTCCTACGAGCAGTACTTC	CASSERHAGVRSYEQYF
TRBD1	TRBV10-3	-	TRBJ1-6	TGTGCCAGCTCCGAGGACAGGGATAATTCACCCCTCCACTTT	CASSEDRDNSPLHF
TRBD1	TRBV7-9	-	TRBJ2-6	TGTGCCAGCAACGACAGGGTGGAGGCCGGGGCCAACGTCCTGACTTTC	CASNDRVEAGANVLTF
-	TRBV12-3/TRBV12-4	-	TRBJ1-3	TGTGCCAGCAGTTTATCCGGGAGGCTGAGCTCTGGAAACACCATATATTTT	CASSLSGRLSSGNTIYF
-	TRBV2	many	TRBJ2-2	TGTGCCAGCAGTACCCGATCGAACACCGGGGAGCTGTTTTTT	CASSTRSNTGELFF
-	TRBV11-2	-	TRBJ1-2	TGTGCCAGCAGCCAACGAGCGGGGGCAAGGGATGGCTACACCTTC	CASSQRAGARDGYTF
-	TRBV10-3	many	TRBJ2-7	TGTGCCACCGAGCGGGGGACAGACAACGAGCAGTACTTC	CATERGTDNEQYF
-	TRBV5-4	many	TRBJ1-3	TGTGCCAGCAGCTCCGCCGTCACCGGAGGAAACACCATATATTTT	CASSSAVTGGNTIYF
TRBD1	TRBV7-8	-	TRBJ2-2	TGTGCCAGCACCCCCCCCGACAGGGATGCTGCCGGGGAGCTGTTTTTT	CASTPPDRDAAGELFF
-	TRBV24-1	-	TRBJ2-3	TGTGCCACCAGTGATCCTCTCGGGGCTAGCACAGATACGCAGTATTTT	CATSDPLGASTDTQYF
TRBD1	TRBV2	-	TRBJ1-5	TGTGCCAGCAGGGAACGAACGGACAGGGGCTTCTCCTACGAGCATTTT	CASRERTDRGFSYEHF
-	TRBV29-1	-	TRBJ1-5	TGCAGCGTTGAAGAGGACAGCAATCAGCCCCAGCATTTT	CSVEEDSNQPQHF
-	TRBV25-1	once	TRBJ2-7	TGTGCCAGCTCCGGGACATCGAATTCACACGAGCAGTACTTC	CASSGTSNSHEQYF
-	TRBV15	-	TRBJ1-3	TGTGCCACCAGCAGAGATACCTTCACAGGGACTGGAAACACCATATATTTT	CATSRDTFTGTGNTIYF
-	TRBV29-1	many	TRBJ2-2	TGCAGCGCCCAACCGTCGACAGGGAACACCGGGGAGCTGTTTTTT	CSAQPSTGNTGELFF
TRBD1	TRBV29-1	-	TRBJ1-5	TGCAGCGTTGTGACAGGGGCCAACTATAGCAATCAGCCCCAGCATTTT	CSVVTGANYSNQPQHF
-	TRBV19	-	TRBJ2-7	TGTGCCAGTAGTATAACTGGGCAGCCGGAACTCTACGAGCAGTACTTC	CASSITGQPELYEQYF
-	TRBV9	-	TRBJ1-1	TGTGCCAGCATCGAAGGCGGAATCGGGTTGGATGGCTACACTGAAGCTTTCTTT	CASIEGGIGLDGYTEAFF
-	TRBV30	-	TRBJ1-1	TGTGCCGGCTTAAGGACAGTGAACACTGAAGCTTTCTTT	CAGLRTVNTEAFF
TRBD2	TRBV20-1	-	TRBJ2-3	TGCAGTGCTAGGGCTAGCGGGAGTTTCGATACGCAGTATTTT	CSARASGSFDTQYF
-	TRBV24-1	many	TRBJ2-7	TGTGCCACCAGTGGATCGAGAGATAACTCCTACGAGCAGTACTTC	CATSGSRDNSYEQYF
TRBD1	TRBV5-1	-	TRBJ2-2	TGCGCCAGCAGCTGGATAGCCAGGGGGATCACCGGGGAGCTGTTTTTT	CASSWIARGITGELFF
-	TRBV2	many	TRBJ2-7	TGTGCCAGCAGTGACCAGGAGTTCTCCTACGAGCAGTACTTC	CASSDQEFSYEQYF